One sample yielded the 32 T cell receptor beta chains listed below, sequenced in a study of cytomegalovirus exposure and HLA in healthy donors. The PCR employed 60 Vbeta primers together with 13 Jbeta primers. The protocol was immunoSEQ multiplex PCR, while the TCRdb copy is restricted to in-frame clones and leaves out a portion. The table records 150,000 to 200,000 clones, roughly 79% of them present only once. Sample: PBMCs. The receptor set was obtained from a man aged 25 to 40 in good health and CMV-seronegative.

The V and J genes are TRBV6-1 and TRBJ2-7, with a possible D match to TRBD2 (6 bases). Germline CDR1 MNHNS, CDR2 SASEGT. The V end lost 3 bases, the J end lost 2 bases, and 14 bases lay between the germline ends. This CDR3 contains 15 residues. Written as DNA, the CDR3 is TGTGCCAGCAGTGACCTTTCGACGGGAGCCTACGAGCAGTACTTC. Protein sequence: CASSDLSTGAYEQYF.

This clone was recorded a few times. The chain employs TRBV27 and TRBJ2-1; 8 bases map to TRBD1. The CDR3 is 14 amino acids. The trim removed 7 bases at V and 3 bases at J, leaving 5 bases unmatched. CDR1 is MNHEY and CDR2 is SMNVEV in the germline V gene (reference sequence). CDR3 region: CASTPGTGYNEQFF. CDR3 bases: TGTGCCAGCACCCCCGGGACAGGCTACAATGAGCAGTTCTTC.

V and J are TRBV9 and TRBJ1-1; TRBD1 might be the D (6 bases). The CDR3 loop spans 14 amino acids. From germline, CDR1 is SGDLS and CDR2 YYNGEE. The V end lost 2 bases, the J end lost 1 base, and 9 bases lay between the germline ends. The CDR3, as DNA: TGTGCCAGCAGCGTCATGGACAGGAACACTGAAGCTTTCTTT. It specifies CASSVMDRNTEAFF.

The chain is built from TRBV5-1 and TRBJ2-1, with 10 positions matching TRBD2. Looked up from germline, CDR1 is SGHRS and CDR2 is YFSETQ. This CDR3 has 14 residues. V shed 0 bases and J 7 bases; nucleotides not matched to a gene: 1. CDR3 amino acids: CASSLELAGNEQFF. The CDR3 nucleotides read TGCGCCAGCAGCTTGGAACTAGCGGGAAATGAGCAGTTCTTC.

The CDR3 sequence: CASSLGPGQGNNEQFF. CDR3 DNA: TGCGCCAGCAGCTTAGGACCGGGACAGGGAAACAATGAGCAGTTCTTC. The rearrangement joins TRBV5-1 to TRBJ2-1, with TRBD1 identical over 9 bases. V shed 2 bases and J 5 bases; nucleotides not matched to a gene: 8. The germline V gene encodes CDR1 SGHRS and CDR2 YFSETQ. The CDR3 consists of 16 residues.

The chain employs TRBV15 and TRBJ2-1; TRBD2 matches 7 bases. The CDR3 is 15 amino acids. Germline V CDR1 and CDR2: LNHNV, YYDKDF (reference sequence). V gave up 1 base and J gave up 9 bases; unmatched junction bases: 9. CDR3 DNA: TGTGCCACCAGCAGAGGAGGGAGGGCCCTCTGTGAGCAGTTCTTC. It encodes CATSRGGRALCEQFF.

The chain is built from TRBV5-4 and TRBJ2-7, with D possibly matching TRBD2 (5 bases). The ends were cut back, 6 bases at V and 5 bases at J, with 18 bases in the middle. Looked up from germline, CDR1 is SGHNT and CDR2 is YYREEE (reference sequence). The CDR3 runs 14 residues. The CDR3, as DNA: TGTGCCAGCAATCCGGGGAATGCTCCCCACGAGCAGTACTTC. Its protein product is CASNPGNAPHEQYF.

The CDR3 sequence is CASSLGRDIIAGLKYNEQFF. In nucleotides, the CDR3 is TGTGCCAGCAGCTTAGGTAGGGACATTATAGCGGGACTAAAATACAATGAGCAGTTCTTC. The chain joins TRBV11-3 to TRBJ2-1, with 8 nucleotides matching TRBD2. The CDR3 totals 20 residues. The germline V gene has CDR1 SGHNT and CDR2 YENEEA. After removal of 1 base from V and 4 bases from J, the junction contained 18 bases not matched to a gene.

This chain links TRBV9 with TRBJ1-1; 8 bases agree with TRBD1. Germline trimming cut 0 bases from V and 2 bases from J; bases unmatched to any gene: 6. There are 16 residues in the CDR3. The V gene's germline CDR1 is SGDLS and CDR2 YYNGEE. The CDR3 DNA reads as TGTGCCAGCAGCGTAGGGACAGGGCCCAAAAACACTGAAGCTTTCTTT. Its translation: CASSVGTGPKNTEAFF.

V gene TRBV30 combines with J gene TRBJ1-1; D is perhaps TRBD1 (5 bases). This CDR3 spans 10 amino acids. V lost 4 bases and J lost 10, with 10 bases in between. CDR1 is GTSNPN, CDR2 SVGIG, per germline (reference sequence). CDR3 residues: CAWTQGPAFF. The CDR3 nucleotides are TGTGCCTGGACCCAGGGTCCAGCTTTCTTT.

This clone was counted a few times. V and J are TRBV19 and TRBJ2-1, with TRBD2 matching 15 bases. The CDR3 is 16 residues long. J was trimmed by 8 bases and V by 5 bases; bases with no gene match: 7. From germline, CDR1 is LNHDA and CDR2 SQIVND (reference sequence). CDR3 DNA sequence: TGTGCCAGTAGTTTAAGGACTAGCGGGAGGGTCGATGAGCAGTTCTTC. Translation gives CASSLRTSGRVDEQFF.

The chain joins TRBV30 to TRBJ1-5; no clear D. Germline CDR1 reads GTSNPN; CDR2 reads SVGIG (reference sequence). V was clipped by 0 bases and J by 2 bases, with 8 bases between them. This CDR3 region has 14 residues. The DNA for the CDR3 is TGTGCCTGGAGTGTAGCGGGCCGCAATCAGCCCCAGCATTTT. Its translation is CAWSVAGRNQPQHF. The full variable domain, rest sourced from reference TRBV30 and TRBJ1-5, is SQTIHQWPATLVQPVGSPLSLECTVEGTSNPNLYWYRQAAGRGLQLLFYSVGIGQISSEVPQNLSASRPQDRQFILSSKKLLLSDSGFYLCAWSVAGRNQPQHFGDGTRLSIL.

The V call is TRBV7-8, the J call TRBJ2-7; 10 bases line up with TRBD2. Germline assignment: CDR1 SGHVS and CDR2 FQNEAQ. V lost 3 bases and J lost 5; bases outside the gene matches: 10. This CDR3 region has 16 residues. In nucleotides, the CDR3 is TGTGCCAGCAGCTTTTTAGCGGGAGGCCTTTTCGACGAGCAGTACTTC. Translation gives CASSFLAGGLFDEQYF. The full variable domain, rest sourced from reference TRBV7-8 and TRBJ2-7, is GAGVSQSPRYKVAKRGQDVALRCDPISGHVSLFWYQQALGQGPEFLTYFQNEAQLDKSGLPSDRFFAERPEGSVSTLKIQRTQQEDSAVYLCASSFLAGGLFDEQYFGPGTRLTVT.

This clone was recorded once. The chain couples TRBV28 to TRBJ2-3, with a possible D match to TRBD2 (6 bases). The CDR3 is made up of 23 amino acids. V lost 3 bases and J lost 6, with 40 bases in between. CDR1 MDHEN and CDR2 SYDVKM come from the germline V gene. The DNA of the CDR3 is TGTGCCAGCAGTTTTGTTAAGGGGAAAAGGACTATAAGGGGTCAGGCCGCATCGGATACGCAGTATTTT. It encodes CASSFVKGKRTIRGQAASDTQYF.

The rearrangement uses TRBV7-3 and TRBJ2-7; D unresolved. The CDR3 sequence is 15 residues long. Germline V gene lookup returns CDR1 SGHTA and CDR2 FQGTGA. V was trimmed by 2 bases and J by 3 bases, leaving 14 bases between them. CDR3 residues: CASSLRLWRNYEQYF. CDR3 nucleotide sequence: TGTGCCAGCAGCTTACGCCTCTGGAGAAACTACGAGCAGTACTTC.

The chain couples TRBV11-2 to TRBJ1-4, with a possible D match to TRBD1 (5 bases). The CDR3 extends over 15 amino acids. From germline, CDR1 is SGHAT and CDR2 FQNNGV. V was clipped by 4 bases and J by 7 bases, with 16 bases between them. The chain's CDR3 is CASSSNQGGGEKLFF. CDR3 DNA sequence: TGTGCCAGCAGCTCCAACCAGGGCGGCGGTGAAAAACTGTTTTTT.

This clone has only one observation. The V and J genes are TRBV2 and TRBJ1-1; D unresolved. Trimming removed 5 bases from V and 3 bases from J, with 13 bases in between. CDR1 is SNHLY, CDR2 FYNNEI, per germline. CDR3 size: 14 residues. The CDR3 sequence is CASSRTAGYTEAFF. Written as DNA, the CDR3 is TGTGCCAGCAGTCGCACTGCGGGGTACACTGAAGCTTTCTTT.

The genes are TRBV29-1 and TRBJ1-1; TRBD1 matches at 8 bases. The length of the CDR3 is 13 residues. V was pared by 3 bases and J by 4 bases, with 4 bases of the junction left unmatched. Germline lookup yields CDR1 SQVTM and CDR2 ANQGSEA. The CDR3 coding sequence is TGCAGCGTTGATCACAGGGGGGGCACTGAAGCTTTCTTT. Translation gives CSVDHRGGTEAFF.

CDR3 DNA sequence: TGTGCCAGCACCTCCCTAGAGTACAATGAGCAGTTCTTC. The encoded protein is CASTSLEYNEQFF. V is TRBV6-5 and J is TRBJ2-1; unclear D gene. In germline, CDR1 is MNHEY, CDR2 SVGAGI. V lost 7 bases, J lost 4 bases, and 11 bases lay in between. The CDR3 contains 13 residues.

The chain combines TRBV9 with TRBJ2-5; tentative D call: TRBD1 (6 bases). The CDR3 loop spans 14 amino acids. V was pared by 4 bases and J by 4 bases, with 14 bases between. CDR1 SGDLS and CDR2 YYNGEE come from the germline V gene. Written as DNA, the CDR3 is TGTGCCAGCAGCACAGGGACGGCAGCAGAGACCCAGTACTTC. It specifies CASSTGTAAETQYF.

This rearrangement joins TRBV5-1 to TRBJ2-5; perhaps TRBD2 as D (5 bases). CDR1 is SGHRS, CDR2 YFSETQ, per germline. With 4 bases removed from V and 2 bases from J, the gap between germline ends came to 15 bases. This CDR3 comprises 15 residues. This CDR3 reads CASSGELGRQETQYF. CDR3 DNA sequence: TGCGCCAGCAGCGGCGAACTAGGCCGACAAGAGACCCAGTACTTC.

The chain recombines TRBV6-4 with TRBJ2-6, with a weak D call TRBD1 (6 bases). CDR3 size: 16 residues. Trimming took 3 bases from V and 0 from J, leaving 9 bases between them. The germline CDR1 and CDR2 sequences are MRHNA and SNTAGT. This CDR3 reads CASSEQGGSGANVLTF. The CDR3 DNA is TGTGCCAGCAGTGAACAGGGTGGCTCTGGGGCCAACGTCCTGACTTTC.

This clone was recorded a few times. The gene calls are TRBV9 and TRBJ1-5, with D hard to call. Trimming pared 0 bases from V and 6 bases from J, leaving 10 bases between. The germline V gene encodes CDR1 SGDLS and CDR2 YYNGEE. This CDR3 contains 14 residues. The chain's CDR3 is CASSVDTLGQPQHF. For the CDR3, the DNA is TGTGCCAGCAGCGTAGATACTCTAGGTCAGCCCCAGCATTTT.

This chain joins TRBV7-6 and TRBJ2-4; maybe TRBD2 (5 bases). Germline V gene sequence: CDR1 SGHVS, CDR2 FNYEAQ. The CDR3 covers 14 residues. Trimming stripped 0 bases from V and 7 bases from J, with 10 bases between. CDR3 protein: CASSLAGDVNIQYF. As DNA, the CDR3 is TGTGCCAGCAGCTTAGCGGGAGATGTGAACATTCAGTACTTC.

This chain links TRBV5-4 with TRBJ2-1, with TRBD2 identical over 8 bases. The trim removed 0 bases at V and 9 bases at J, leaving 8 bases unmatched. CDR3 length: 15 residues. Looked up from germline, CDR1 is SGHNT and CDR2 is YYREEE (reference sequence). CDR3 residues: CASSLARTSIVEQFF. CDR3 bases: TGTGCCAGCAGCTTGGCCCGGACTAGCATCGTTGAGCAGTTCTTC.

The chain employs TRBV6-5 and TRBJ1-1; D gene uncertain. There are 13 residues in the CDR3. Germline loops: CDR1 MNHEY, CDR2 SVGAGI. The germline V and J ends were trimmed by 8 bases and 3 bases, with 13 bases remaining between them. CDR3 DNA: TGTGCCAGCCTCTCCCGAGCTGACACTGAAGCTTTCTTT. It encodes CASLSRADTEAFF.

The chain employs TRBV5-6 and TRBJ2-5; TRBD2 matches 8 bases. Germline CDR1 is SGHDT and CDR2 is YYEEEE. The V and J ends lost 4 bases and 2 bases, in that order; junction bases with no gene match: 10. The CDR3 runs 16 residues. DNA of the CDR3: TGTGCCAGCAGCCCCCGACTAGCGCAAATACAAGAGACCCAGTACTTC. Its protein product is CASSPRLAQIQETQYF. Using reference TRBV5-6 and TRBJ2-5 for the parts outside the CDR3, the full variable domain is DAGVTQSPTHLIKTRGQQVTLRCSPKSGHDTVSWYQQALGQGPQFIFQYYEEEERQRGNFPDRFSGHQFPNYSSELNVNALLLGDSALYLCASSPRLAQIQETQYFGPGTRLLVL.

The chain uses TRBV29-1 and TRBJ1-5, with TRBD1 identical over 8 bases. CDR3 length equals 14 residues. CDR1 is SQVTM, CDR2 ANQGSEA, per germline. V lost 6 bases, J lost 5 bases, and 9 bases stayed unmatched. The CDR3 reads CSVASGGRDQPQHF. The CDR3 region has the DNA TGCAGCGTCGCCTCAGGGGGCAGGGATCAGCCCCAGCATTTT. Looking up the rest from reference TRBV29-1 and TRBJ1-5 gives the full variable domain: SAVISQKPSRDICQRGTSLTIQCQVDSQVTMMFWYRQQPGQSLTLIATANQGSEATYESGFVIDKFPISRPNLTFSTLTVSNMSPEDSSIYLCSVASGGRDQPQHFGDGTRLSIL.

The CDR3 spells CASSLRPGSAYSYEQYF. CDR3 bases: TGTGCCAGCAGCTTACGCCCCGGGAGCGCCTACTCCTACGAGCAGTACTTC. The rearrangement links TRBV7-2 to TRBJ2-7; D is possibly TRBD2 (6 bases). The CDR3 covers 17 residues. The V and J ends lost 2 bases and 0 bases respectively, with 17 bases between them. Germline CDR1 is SGHTA and CDR2 is FQGNSA. Variable domain in full (rest from reference TRBV7-2 and TRBJ2-7): GAGVSQSPSNKVTEKGKDVELRCDPISGHTALYWYRQSLGQGLEFLIYFQGNSAPDKSGLPSDRFSAERTGGSVSTLTIQRTQQEDSAVYLCASSLRPGSAYSYEQYFGPGTRLTVT.

The rearrangement links TRBV9 to TRBJ2-1; D may be TRBD2 (5 bases). CDR1 SGDLS and CDR2 YYNGEE come from the germline V gene. This CDR3 has 15 amino acids. Trimming took 0 bases from V and 2 from J, leaving 9 bases between them. CDR3 DNA sequence: TGTGCCAGCAGCGTAGAAGTGGGAGCCTACAATGAGCAGTTCTTC. This codes for CASSVEVGAYNEQFF. The full variable domain, with the rest looked up from reference TRBV9 and TRBJ2-1, is DSGVTQTPKHLITATGQRVTLRCSPRSGDLSVYWYQQSLDQGLQFLIQYYNGEERAKGNILERFSAQQFPDLHSELNLSSLELGDSALYFCASSVEVGAYNEQFFGPGTRLTVL.

This clone was observed a few times. The V gene is TRBV7-9, the J gene TRBJ1-1; unclear D gene. The germline V gene has CDR1 SEHNR and CDR2 FQNEAQ (reference sequence). Trimming took off 7 bases at V and 1 base at J, with 10 bases between the two ends. CDR3 length: 13 amino acids. In DNA form, the CDR3 reads TGTGCCAGCACCGGAAGACAGAACACTGAAGCTTTCTTT. It specifies CASTGRQNTEAFF.

The chain carries TRBV18 and TRBJ2-2; TRBD2 agrees at 10 bases. CDR3 length equals 18 residues. From germline, CDR1 is KGHSH and CDR2 LQKENI. With 1 base clipped from V and 0 bases from J, the junction kept 5 bases outside the gene matches. This chain's CDR3 is CASSPQTSGTANTGELFF. The CDR3, as DNA: TGTGCCAGCTCACCACAAACTAGCGGGACTGCGAACACCGGGGAGCTGTTTTTT.